This T cell receptor (beta chain) was documented in a study of cytomegalovirus exposure and HLA in healthy donors. Germline CDR1 reads SGHRS; CDR2 reads YFSETQ. This CDR3 region has 15 residues. The V and J ends lost 4 bases and 2 bases respectively, with 13 bases between them. Generated by immunoSEQ multiplex PCR, the TCRdb table keeps only in-frame clones and is missing some. The sample comprises fewer than 90,000 clones, approximately 93% of which are singletons, and about 2.1% rests with the top ten. The chain uses TRBV5-1 and TRBJ2-1; D is perhaps TRBD2 (6 bases). The specimen sequenced was PBMCs. The TCR was taken from a woman aged 18-35 years in good health and CMV-seronegative. The CDR3 sequence is CASSGMGLTYNEQFF. In DNA form, the CDR3 reads TGCGCCAGCAGCGGGATGGGACTTACCTACAATGAGCAGTTCTTC.